The 22 T cell receptor beta chains below come from one sample, sequenced in a study of Tregs in tolerant kidney transplant recipients. Data came from immunoSEQ multiplex PCR; TCRdb stores just in-frame clones and leaves some out. Of 3,800 or so clones detected, 80% to 90% appear once; the ten largest clones hold about 1.5%. The material was Tregs from blood, obtained before the transplant. The receptors stem from a human donor who received a combined kidney and bone marrow transplant.

The chain uses TRBV30 and TRBJ2-5, with 9 bases that match TRBD2. Germline V gene sequence: CDR1 GTSNPN, CDR2 SVGIG (reference sequence). After removal of 8 bases from V and 1 base from J, the junction contained 11 bases not matched to a gene. The CDR3 loop spans 15 amino acids. The CDR3 coding sequence is TGTGCCCGAGGGAGTAATAGCGGGAGCCAAGAGACCCAGTACTTC. It translates to CARGSNSGSQETQYF.

V and J are TRBV5-8 and TRBJ1-5, with 7 bases identical to TRBD1. The germline CDR1 and CDR2 sequences are SGHTS and YDEGEE. Germline trimming cut 2 bases from V and 6 bases from J; bases unmatched to any gene: 5. This CDR3 region has 14 residues. The CDR3 is CASSFRTGGQPQHF. CDR3 nucleotides: TGTGCCAGCAGCTTTAGGACAGGAGGTCAGCCCCAGCATTTT.

The J gene is TRBJ2-5, the V gene TRBV5-1; D unresolved. V was pared by 3 bases and J by 5 bases, with 17 bases between. This CDR3 region has 15 residues. Germline V gene lookup returns CDR1 SGHRS and CDR2 YFSETQ. In DNA form, the CDR3 reads TGCGCCAGCAGCTCGGGTTCGCGCCTTCAGGAGACCCAGTACTTC. It is translated as CASSSGSRLQETQYF.

The V and J genes are TRBV10-3 and TRBJ2-5; possibly TRBD2 for D (6 bases). Trimming shortened V by 4 bases and J by 3 bases, and 6 bases separated the two germline ends. The germline CDR1 and CDR2 sequences are ENHRY and SYGVKD. The CDR3 is 12 residues long. The chain's CDR3 is CAISGGEETQYF. For the CDR3, the DNA is TGTGCCATCAGTGGGGGGGAAGAGACCCAGTACTTC.

This clone was seen a few times. The rearrangement joins TRBV5-4 to TRBJ2-7; the match to TRBD2 covers 7 bases. Germline trimming cut 4 bases from V and 9 bases from J; bases unmatched to any gene: 10. This CDR3 has 13 amino acids. Germline V lookup: CDR1 SGHNT, CDR2 YYREEE (reference sequence). Here the CDR3 DNA reads TGTGCCAGCAGCCCCTGGACGGGAGGAGGGCAGTACTTC. This codes for CASSPWTGGGQYF.

The chain combines TRBV5-6 with TRBJ2-5; 9 positions agree with TRBD2. The germline V gene has CDR1 SGHDT and CDR2 YYEEEE. Trimming at V came to 0 bases and at J to 5 bases, leaving 14 bases not matched to a gene. The CDR3 covers 18 residues. The CDR3 bases are TGTGCCAGCAGCTTGGTCGTGGGTAGCGGGAGTTTTGGCGAGACCCAGTACTTC. Amino acid sequence: CASSLVVGSGSFGETQYF.

J is TRBJ2-2 and V is TRBV28; D perhaps matches TRBD2 (5 bases). Germline-derived CDR1 and CDR2 are MDHEN and SYDVKM. Deletions cut 6 bases from V and 2 bases from J, with 13 bases between. The CDR3 contains 15 residues. CDR3 residues: CASSTEGYNTGELFF. The CDR3 DNA reads TGTGCCAGCAGCACCGAGGGCTATAACACCGGGGAGCTGTTTTTT. The full variable domain, rest sourced from reference TRBV28 and TRBJ2-2, is DVKVTQSSRYLVKRTGEKVFLECVQDMDHENMFWYRQDPGLGLRLIYFSYDVKMKEKGDIPEGYSVSREKKERFSLILESASTNQTSMYLCASSTEGYNTGELFFGEGSRLTVL.

The chain combines TRBV6-5 with TRBJ2-7, with a weak D call TRBD2 (6 bases). V dropped 2 bases and J dropped 6 bases, with 17 bases sitting between them. Germline-derived CDR1 and CDR2 are MNHEY and SVGAGI. The CDR3 totals 15 residues. The CDR3 DNA sequence: TGTGCCAGCAGTTACGGAGGGGCCAGGTTGGGCGAGCAGTACTTC. Its translation: CASSYGGARLGEQYF.

The rearrangement links TRBV20-1 to TRBJ2-1; 7 bases are a match to TRBD2. CDR1 is DFQATT and CDR2 is SNEGSKA in the germline V gene (reference sequence). Losses at the gene ends were 2 bases for V and 9 bases for J; bases not matched to a gene: 1. The CDR3 sequence is 11 residues long. Here the CDR3 reads CSARTSVEQFF. The CDR3 nucleotides read TGCAGTGCTAGAACTAGCGTTGAGCAGTTCTTC.

This clone came up once. V gene TRBV6-5 combines with J gene TRBJ2-7; D perhaps matches TRBD1 (6 bases). Trimming cost V 0 bases and J 1 base, with 10 bases left between them. The germline CDR1 and CDR2 sequences are MNHEY and SVGAGI. The CDR3 runs to 15 residues. In DNA, the CDR3 is TGTGCCAGCAGTTACTCGGGGCAGGGGTCCTACGAGCAGTACTTC. Protein: CASSYSGQGSYEQYF.

The V call is TRBV27, the J call TRBJ2-3; 7 positions agree with TRBD2. Germline V CDR1 and CDR2: MNHEY, SMNVEV (reference sequence). The CDR3 sequence is 16 residues long. J lost 1 base, V lost 6 bases, and 10 bases had no gene match. CDR3 protein: CASRFFGLAGTDTQYF. In DNA form, the CDR3 reads TGTGCCAGCAGATTCTTTGGGCTAGCGGGCACAGATACGCAGTATTTT.

This clone was seen just once. The rearrangement links TRBV30 to TRBJ1-3; D uncertain. The CDR3 is made up of 15 amino acids. Germline values: CDR1 GTSNPN, CDR2 SVGIG (reference sequence). V was clipped by 4 bases and J by 4 bases, with 17 bases between them. For the CDR3, the DNA is TGTGCCTGGAAACCCTTTCGAGGGCCCGGAAACACCATATATTTT. It encodes CAWKPFRGPGNTIYF.

This chain links TRBV5-1 with TRBJ2-7; TRBD2 is a possible D gene (5 bases). The CDR3 runs 12 residues. V was shortened by 0 bases and J by 6 bases, with 7 bases between the two germline ends. Germline V gene sequence: CDR1 SGHRS, CDR2 YFSETQ. CDR3 DNA sequence: TGCGCCAGCAGCTTGGATGGAGGCGAGCAGTACTTC. Its protein product is CASSLDGGEQYF.

The V call is TRBV7-2, the J call TRBJ1-1, with 9 bases identical to TRBD1. V shed 6 bases, J shed 3 bases, and the junction held 5 bases outside the gene matches. The CDR3 extends over 14 amino acids. The V gene's germline CDR1 is SGHTA and CDR2 FQGNSA. CDR3 residues: CASRSGTGYTEAFF. For the CDR3, the DNA is TGTGCCAGCAGATCCGGGACAGGGTACACTGAAGCTTTCTTT.

The chain recombines TRBV7-9 with TRBJ1-1; 8 bases are shared with TRBD1. Germline V CDR1 and CDR2: SEHNR, FQNEAQ (reference sequence). Losses at the gene ends were 5 bases for V and 5 bases for J; bases not matched to a gene: 7. This CDR3 comprises 14 residues. The CDR3 sequence: CASSVTGAGTEAFF. CDR3 in DNA: TGTGCCAGCAGCGTGACAGGGGCGGGAACTGAAGCTTTCTTT.

The chain employs TRBV19 and TRBJ1-2; no firm D call. The germline V and J ends were trimmed by 7 bases and 8 bases, with 17 bases remaining between them. Germline CDR1 and CDR2: LNHDA and SQIVND (reference sequence). The CDR3 contains 13 residues. CDR3 in amino acids: CASTPSGIGGYTF. CDR3 nucleotides: TGTGCCAGTACCCCTAGCGGCATTGGCGGCTACACCTTC.

The V gene is TRBV28, the J gene TRBJ2-1, with 16 positions matching TRBD2. The germline gives CDR1 MDHEN, CDR2 SYDVKM. The CDR3 has 17 residues. After removal of 6 bases from V and 2 bases from J, the junction contained 4 bases not matched to a gene. The CDR3 here is CASSLGLAGGPYNEQFF. CDR3 sequence (DNA): TGTGCCAGCAGCTTGGGACTAGCGGGAGGGCCCTACAATGAGCAGTTCTTC. Full variable domain (outside the CDR3, taken from reference TRBV28 and TRBJ2-1): DVKVTQSSRYLVKRTGEKVFLECVQDMDHENMFWYRQDPGLGLRLIYFSYDVKMKEKGDIPEGYSVSREKKERFSLILESASTNQTSMYLCASSLGLAGGPYNEQFFGPGTRLTVL.

The V and J genes are TRBV27 and TRBJ2-3; weak D call: TRBD2 (6 bases). Germline values: CDR1 MNHEY, CDR2 SMNVEV (reference sequence). The CDR3 runs to 15 residues. The germline V and J ends were trimmed by 3 bases and 0 bases, with 10 bases remaining between them. In DNA, the CDR3 is TGTGCCAGCAGTTTGATAGCGGAAAGCACAGATACGCAGTATTTT. It specifies CASSLIAESTDTQYF.

The V call is TRBV15, the J call TRBJ2-1; D is possibly TRBD2 (6 bases). CDR1 is LNHNV, CDR2 YYDKDF, per germline (reference sequence). The germline V and J ends were trimmed by 5 bases and 5 bases, with 16 bases remaining between them. This CDR3 is 15 amino acids long. The CDR3 DNA reads as TGTGCCACCAGCTCTGGAGGGCTAGCCAACAATGAGCAGTTCTTC. This gives the protein CATSSGGLANNEQFF.

The V gene is TRBV7-3, the J gene TRBJ2-3; 7 nucleotides match TRBD2. The trim removed 1 base at V and 6 bases at J, leaving 7 bases unmatched. Germline V gene lookup returns CDR1 SGHTA and CDR2 FQGTGA. CDR3 size: 15 residues. The CDR3 spells CASSLRGRDSDTQYF. CDR3 coding DNA: TGTGCCAGCAGCTTAAGGGGGAGGGACTCCGATACGCAGTATTTT.

This chain uses TRBV9 with TRBJ1-2, with 10 nucleotides matching TRBD1. This CDR3 comprises 14 residues. Unmatched junction bases numbered 6, after V lost 3 bases and J lost 7 bases. Per the germline V gene, CDR1 is SGDLS and CDR2 is YYNGEE. As DNA, the CDR3 is TGTGCCAGCAGCGCGCAGGACAGGGGGGGTGGCTACACCTTC. Translation gives CASSAQDRGGGYTF.

There are a few counts of this clone. The chain recombines TRBV2 with TRBJ2-7; unclear D gene. Trimming took off 3 bases at V and 4 bases at J, with 13 bases between the two ends. CDR3 length equals 14 residues. Germline loops: CDR1 SNHLY, CDR2 FYNNEI. The CDR3 nucleotides are TGTGCCAGCAGTGATGGGCAGATTCTTTACGAGCAGTACTTC. This encodes CASSDGQILYEQYF.